These 5 T cell receptor beta chains came from one sample sequenced in a study of cytomegalovirus exposure and HLA in healthy donors. The PCR ran on 60 Vbeta and 13 Jbeta primers. Sequenced by immunoSEQ multiplex PCR; TCRdb stores in-frame clones only, minus some. Found here are 150,000 to 200,000 clones, 76% of them singletons; the top ten hold 1.5% to 2%. Input material: PBMCs. The origin of the receptors is a man aged 18-30 years in good health and CMV-seronegative.

A remark on this clone: This sample includes further DNA sequences coding for the same CDR3. This chain joins TRBV9 and TRBJ2-3; D gene ambiguous. The CDR3 spans 13 residues. V dropped 0 bases and J dropped 5 bases, with 7 bases sitting between them. CDR1 and CDR2 from the germline V gene are SGDLS and YYNGEE. CDR3 region: CASSVASGDTQYF. As DNA, the CDR3 is TGTGCCAGCAGCGTAGCTTCGGGAGATACGCAGTATTTT.

This clone was counted a few times. This chain joins TRBV30 and TRBJ2-7; the match to TRBD1 covers 9 bases. Trimming cost V 2 bases and J 5 bases; bases outside gene matches: 7. Germline lookup yields CDR1 GTSNPN and CDR2 SVGIG (reference sequence). CDR3 length equals 14 residues. The CDR3 region is CAWSRMDRGDEQYF. CDR3 bases: TGTGCCTGGAGTAGGATGGACAGGGGTGACGAGCAGTACTTC.

The chain uses TRBV5-1 and TRBJ2-7; D may be TRBD1 (6 bases). V lost 6 bases to trimming and J lost 5 bases, with 18 bases between them. CDR3 size: 14 residues. Germline loops: CDR1 SGHRS, CDR2 YFSETQ. DNA for the CDR3: TGCGCCAGCAACCCCGGGACACCGGCCCACGAGCAGTACTTC. Residues: CASNPGTPAHEQYF. Full variable domain (rest looked up from reference TRBV5-1 and TRBJ2-7): KAGVTQTPRYLIKTRGQQVTLSCSPISGHRSVSWYQQTPGQGLQFLFEYFSETQRNKGNFPGRFSGRQFSNSRSEMNVSTLELGDSALYLCASNPGTPAHEQYFGPGTRLTVT.

The chain combines TRBV29-1 with TRBJ2-3; no definite D call. The V end lost 4 bases, the J end lost 0 bases, and 8 bases lay between the germline ends. Germline CDR1 and CDR2: SQVTM and ANQGSEA. The CDR3 has 13 amino acids. The CDR3 nucleotides are TGCAGCGTTGGAAGCCCGAGCACAGATACGCAGTATTTT. This gives the protein CSVGSPSTDTQYF.

The chain recombines TRBV11-2 with TRBJ1-5; perhaps TRBD1 as D (6 bases). Per germline, CDR1 SGHAT and CDR2 FQNNGV. The length of the CDR3 is 15 residues. Trimming took 0 bases from V and 9 from J, leaving 15 bases between them. The CDR3 DNA reads TGTGCCAGCAGCTTAGATCAAAGCAGGGGCTGGCCCCAGCATTTT. The encoded protein is CASSLDQSRGWPQHF.